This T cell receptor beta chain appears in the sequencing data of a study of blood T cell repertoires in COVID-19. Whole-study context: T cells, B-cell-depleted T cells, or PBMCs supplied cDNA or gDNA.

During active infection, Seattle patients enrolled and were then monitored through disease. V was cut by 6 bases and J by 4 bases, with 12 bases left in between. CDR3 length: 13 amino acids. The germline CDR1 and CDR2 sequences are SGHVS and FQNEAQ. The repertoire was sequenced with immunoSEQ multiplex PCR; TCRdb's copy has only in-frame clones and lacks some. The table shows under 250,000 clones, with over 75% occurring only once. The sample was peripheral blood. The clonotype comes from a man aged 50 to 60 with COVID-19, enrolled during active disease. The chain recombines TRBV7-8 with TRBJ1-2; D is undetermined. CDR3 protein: CASSRTPGYGYTF. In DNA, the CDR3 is TGTGCCAGCAGTAGAACTCCCGGCTATGGCTACACCTTC. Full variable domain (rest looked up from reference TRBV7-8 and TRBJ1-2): GAGVSQSPRYKVAKRGQDVALRCDPISGHVSLFWYQQALGQGPEFLTYFQNEAQLDKSGLPSDRFFAERPEGSVSTLKIQRTQQEDSAVYLCASSRTPGYGYTFGSGTRLTVV.